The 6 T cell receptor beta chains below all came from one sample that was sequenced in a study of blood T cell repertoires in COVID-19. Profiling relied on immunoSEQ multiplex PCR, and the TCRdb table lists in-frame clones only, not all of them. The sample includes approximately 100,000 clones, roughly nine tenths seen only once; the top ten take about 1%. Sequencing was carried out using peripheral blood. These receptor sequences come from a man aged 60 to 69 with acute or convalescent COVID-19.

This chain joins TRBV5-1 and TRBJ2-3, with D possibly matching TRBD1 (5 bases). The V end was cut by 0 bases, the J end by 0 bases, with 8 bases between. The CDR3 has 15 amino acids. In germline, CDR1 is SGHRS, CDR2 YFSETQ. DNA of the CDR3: TGCGCCAGCAGCTTGGCAGGGCCTAGCACAGATACGCAGTATTTT. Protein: CASSLAGPSTDTQYF.

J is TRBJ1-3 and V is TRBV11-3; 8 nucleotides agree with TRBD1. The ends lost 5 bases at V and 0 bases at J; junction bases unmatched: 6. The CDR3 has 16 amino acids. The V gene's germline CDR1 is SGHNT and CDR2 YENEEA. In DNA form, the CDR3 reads TGTGCCAGCAGCCCACGACAGGGGTACTCTGGAAACACCATATATTTT. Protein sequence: CASSPRQGYSGNTIYF.

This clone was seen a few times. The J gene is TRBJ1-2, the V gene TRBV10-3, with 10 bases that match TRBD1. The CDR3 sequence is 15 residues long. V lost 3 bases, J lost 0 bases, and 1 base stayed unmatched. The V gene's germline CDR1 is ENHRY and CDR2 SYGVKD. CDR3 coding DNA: TGTGCCATCAGTGACGACAGGGGGCCTAACTATGGCTACACCTTC. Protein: CAISDDRGPNYGYTF.

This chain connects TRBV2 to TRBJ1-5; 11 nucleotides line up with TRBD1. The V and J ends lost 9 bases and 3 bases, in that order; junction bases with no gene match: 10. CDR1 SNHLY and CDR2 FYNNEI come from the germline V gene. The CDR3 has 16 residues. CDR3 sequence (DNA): TGTGCCAGGGACAAGGACAGGGGGCATGTCAATCAGCCCCAGCATTTT. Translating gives CARDKDRGHVNQPQHF.

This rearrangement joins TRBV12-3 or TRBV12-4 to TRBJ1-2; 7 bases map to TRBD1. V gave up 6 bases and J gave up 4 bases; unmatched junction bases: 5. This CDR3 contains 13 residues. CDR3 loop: CASSLDRFYGYTF. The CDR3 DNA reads TGTGCCAGCAGCCTGGACAGGTTCTATGGCTACACCTTC.

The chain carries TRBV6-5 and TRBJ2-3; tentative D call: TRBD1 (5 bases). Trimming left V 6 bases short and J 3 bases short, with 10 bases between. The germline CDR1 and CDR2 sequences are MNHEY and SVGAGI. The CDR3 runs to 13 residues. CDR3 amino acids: CASRAPGTDTQYF. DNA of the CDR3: TGTGCCAGCAGGGCACCAGGGACAGATACGCAGTATTTT.